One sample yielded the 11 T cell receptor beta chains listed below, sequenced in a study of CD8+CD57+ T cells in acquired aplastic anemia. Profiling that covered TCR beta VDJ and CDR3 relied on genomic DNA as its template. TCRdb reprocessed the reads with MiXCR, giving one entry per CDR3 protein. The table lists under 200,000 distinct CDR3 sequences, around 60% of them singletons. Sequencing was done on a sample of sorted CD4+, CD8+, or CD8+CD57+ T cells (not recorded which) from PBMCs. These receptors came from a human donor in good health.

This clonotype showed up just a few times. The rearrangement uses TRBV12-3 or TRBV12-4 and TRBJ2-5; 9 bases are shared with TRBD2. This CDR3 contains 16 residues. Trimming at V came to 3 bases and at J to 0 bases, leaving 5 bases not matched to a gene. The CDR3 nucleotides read TGTGCCAGCAGTTTTTGGCTAGCGGGGTACCAAGAGACCCAGTACTTC. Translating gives CASSFWLAGYQETQYF.

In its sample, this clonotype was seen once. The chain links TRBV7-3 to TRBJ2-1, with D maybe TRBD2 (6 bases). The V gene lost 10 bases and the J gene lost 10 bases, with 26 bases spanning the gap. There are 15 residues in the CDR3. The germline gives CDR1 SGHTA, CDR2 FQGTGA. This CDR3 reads CATSDLGTPGGEQFF. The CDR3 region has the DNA TGTGCCACCAGTGATTTGGGGACGCCCGGGGGAGAGCAGTTCTTC.

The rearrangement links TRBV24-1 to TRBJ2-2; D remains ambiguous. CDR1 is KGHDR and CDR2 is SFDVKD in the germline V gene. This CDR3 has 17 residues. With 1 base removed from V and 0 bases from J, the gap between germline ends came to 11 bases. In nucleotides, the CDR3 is TGTGCCACCAGTGATTTCAAGTCGGAGCCGAACACCGGGGAGCTGTTTTTT. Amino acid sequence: CATSDFKSEPNTGELFF.

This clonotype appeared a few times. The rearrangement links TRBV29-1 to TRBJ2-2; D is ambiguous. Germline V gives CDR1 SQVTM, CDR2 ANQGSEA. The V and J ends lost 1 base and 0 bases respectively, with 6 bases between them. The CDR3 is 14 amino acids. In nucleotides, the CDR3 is TGCAGCGTTGAAGTGGGAACGAACACCGGGGAGCTGTTTTTT. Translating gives CSVEVGTNTGELFF.

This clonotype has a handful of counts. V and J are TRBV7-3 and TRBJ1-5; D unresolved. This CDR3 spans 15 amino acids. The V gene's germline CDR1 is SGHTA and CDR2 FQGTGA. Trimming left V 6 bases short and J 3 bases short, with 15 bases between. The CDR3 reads CASRRGRVVNQPQHF. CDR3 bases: TGTGCCAGCAGAAGAGGGCGTGTGGTCAATCAGCCCCAGCATTTT.

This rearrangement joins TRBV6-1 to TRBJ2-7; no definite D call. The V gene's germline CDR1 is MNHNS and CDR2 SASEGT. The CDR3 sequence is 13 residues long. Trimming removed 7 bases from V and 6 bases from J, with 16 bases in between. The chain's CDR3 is CASTKGRLSEQYF. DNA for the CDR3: TGTGCCAGCACCAAGGGCAGGCTAAGCGAGCAGTACTTC.

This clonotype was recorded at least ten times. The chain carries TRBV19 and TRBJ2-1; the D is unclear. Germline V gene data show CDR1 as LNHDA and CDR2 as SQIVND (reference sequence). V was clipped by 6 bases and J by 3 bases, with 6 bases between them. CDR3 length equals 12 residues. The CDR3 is CASSSHYNEQFF. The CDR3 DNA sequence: TGTGCCAGTAGCAGTCACTACAATGAGCAGTTCTTC.

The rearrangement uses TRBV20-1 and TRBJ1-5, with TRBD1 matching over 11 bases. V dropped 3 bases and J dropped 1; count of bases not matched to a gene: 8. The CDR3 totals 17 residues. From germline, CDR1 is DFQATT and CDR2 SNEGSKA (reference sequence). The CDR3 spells CSASGGQGAQSNQPQHF. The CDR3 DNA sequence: TGCAGTGCTAGCGGAGGACAGGGGGCGCAGAGCAATCAGCCCCAGCATTTT.

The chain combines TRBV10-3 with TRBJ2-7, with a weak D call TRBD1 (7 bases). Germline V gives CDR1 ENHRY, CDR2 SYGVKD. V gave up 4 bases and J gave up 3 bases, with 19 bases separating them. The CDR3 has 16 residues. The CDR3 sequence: CAISAPGGPGGYEQYF. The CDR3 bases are TGTGCCATCAGTGCCCCAGGAGGGCCAGGGGGCTACGAGCAGTACTTC.

DNA of the CDR3: TGTGCCAGCAGCTCAACCGGGACAGGGGTTTGGGAGACCCAGTACTTC. Residues: CASSSTGTGVWETQYF. The chain carries TRBV7-2 and TRBJ2-5; TRBD1 agrees at 10 bases. The CDR3 is 16 residues long. The germline CDR1 and CDR2 sequences are SGHTA and FQGNSA. V lost 4 bases to trimming and J lost 5 bases; unmatched junction nucleotides: 10.

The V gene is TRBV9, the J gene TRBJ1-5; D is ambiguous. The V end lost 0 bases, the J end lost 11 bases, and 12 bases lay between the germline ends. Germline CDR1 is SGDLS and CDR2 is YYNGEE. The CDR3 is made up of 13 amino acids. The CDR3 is CASSVDSQETQHF. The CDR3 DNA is TGTGCCAGCAGCGTAGACAGTCAAGAGACCCAGCATTTT.